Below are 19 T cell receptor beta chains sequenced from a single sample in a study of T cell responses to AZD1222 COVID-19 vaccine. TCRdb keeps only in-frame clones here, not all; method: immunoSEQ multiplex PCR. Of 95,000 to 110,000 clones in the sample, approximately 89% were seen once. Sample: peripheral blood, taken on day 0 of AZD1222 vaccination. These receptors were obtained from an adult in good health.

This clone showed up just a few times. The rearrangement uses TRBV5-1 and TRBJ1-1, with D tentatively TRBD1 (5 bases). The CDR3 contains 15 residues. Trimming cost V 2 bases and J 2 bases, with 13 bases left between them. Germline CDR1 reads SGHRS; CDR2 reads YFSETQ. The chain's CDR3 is CASSFSGNINTEAFF. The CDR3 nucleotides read TGCGCCAGCAGCTTTTCAGGGAATATTAACACTGAAGCTTTCTTT.

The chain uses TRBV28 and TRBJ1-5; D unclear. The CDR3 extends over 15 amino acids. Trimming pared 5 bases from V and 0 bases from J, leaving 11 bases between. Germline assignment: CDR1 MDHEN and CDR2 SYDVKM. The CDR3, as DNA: TGTGCCAGCAGTCGAATGGAGTATAGCAATCAGCCCCAGCATTTT. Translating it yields CASSRMEYSNQPQHF. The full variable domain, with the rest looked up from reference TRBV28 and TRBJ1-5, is DVKVTQSSRYLVKRTGEKVFLECVQDMDHENMFWYRQDPGLGLRLIYFSYDVKMKEKGDIPEGYSVSREKKERFSLILESASTNQTSMYLCASSRMEYSNQPQHFGDGTRLSIL.

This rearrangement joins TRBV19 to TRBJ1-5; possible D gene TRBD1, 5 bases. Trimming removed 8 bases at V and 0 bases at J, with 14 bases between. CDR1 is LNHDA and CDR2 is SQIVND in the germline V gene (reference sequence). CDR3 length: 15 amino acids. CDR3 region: CASGMGGVSNQPQHF. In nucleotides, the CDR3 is TGTGCCAGTGGGATGGGAGGGGTTAGCAATCAGCCCCAGCATTTT.

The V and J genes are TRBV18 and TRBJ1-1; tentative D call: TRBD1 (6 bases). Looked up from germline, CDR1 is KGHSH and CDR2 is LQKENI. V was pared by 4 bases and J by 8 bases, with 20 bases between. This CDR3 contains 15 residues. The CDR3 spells CASSLILTPGHEAFF. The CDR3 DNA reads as TGTGCCAGCTCACTAATCCTTACACCGGGACACGAAGCTTTCTTT.

The CDR3 region has the DNA TGTGCCAGCAGTCCTGACTACCTAAGCACAGATACGCAGTATTTT. Amino acid sequence: CASSPDYLSTDTQYF. The chain is built from TRBV7-2 and TRBJ2-3; maybe TRBD2 (5 bases). Trimming stripped 6 bases from V and 0 bases from J, with 13 bases between. The germline CDR1 and CDR2 sequences are SGHTA and FQGNSA. The CDR3 contains 15 residues.

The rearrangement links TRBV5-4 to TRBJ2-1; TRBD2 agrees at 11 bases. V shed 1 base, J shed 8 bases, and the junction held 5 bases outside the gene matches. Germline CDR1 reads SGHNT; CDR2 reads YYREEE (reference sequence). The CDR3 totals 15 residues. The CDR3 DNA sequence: TGTGCCAGCAGCTTGAGGCTAGCGGGAGGCTATGAGCAGTTCTTC. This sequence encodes CASSLRLAGGYEQFF.

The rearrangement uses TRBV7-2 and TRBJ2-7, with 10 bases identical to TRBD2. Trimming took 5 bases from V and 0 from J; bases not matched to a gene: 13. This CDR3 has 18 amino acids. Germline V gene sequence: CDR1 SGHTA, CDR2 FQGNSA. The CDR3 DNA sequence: TGTGCCAGCAGCATCAGGACTAGCGGACTCACTCTCTCCTACGAGCAGTACTTC. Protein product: CASSIRTSGLTLSYEQYF. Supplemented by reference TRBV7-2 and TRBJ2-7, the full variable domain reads GAGVSQSPSNKVTEKGKDVELRCDPISGHTALYWYRQSLGQGLEFLIYFQGNSAPDKSGLPSDRFSAERTGGSVSTLTIQRTQQEDSAVYLCASSIRTSGLTLSYEQYFGPGTRLTVT.

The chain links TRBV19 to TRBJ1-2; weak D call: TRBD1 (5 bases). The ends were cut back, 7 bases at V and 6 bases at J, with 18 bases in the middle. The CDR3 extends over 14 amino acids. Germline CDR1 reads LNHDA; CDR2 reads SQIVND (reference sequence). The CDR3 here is CASNPPGLVDGYTF. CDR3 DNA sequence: TGTGCCAGTAACCCACCAGGGCTTGTGGATGGCTACACCTTC.

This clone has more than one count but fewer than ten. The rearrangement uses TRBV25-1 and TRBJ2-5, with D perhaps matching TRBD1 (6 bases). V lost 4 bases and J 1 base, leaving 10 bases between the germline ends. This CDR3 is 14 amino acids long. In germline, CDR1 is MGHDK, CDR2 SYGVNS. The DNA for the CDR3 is TGTGCCAGCAGTGGGGGGACACCCCAAGAGACCCAGTACTTC. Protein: CASSGGTPQETQYF.

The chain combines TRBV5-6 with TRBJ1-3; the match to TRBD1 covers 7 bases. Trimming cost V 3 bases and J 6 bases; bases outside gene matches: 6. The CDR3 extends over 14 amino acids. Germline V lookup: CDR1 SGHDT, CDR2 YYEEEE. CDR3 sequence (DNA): TGTGCCAGCAGCTACCGGGACAGACAAAACACCATATATTTT. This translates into CASSYRDRQNTIYF.

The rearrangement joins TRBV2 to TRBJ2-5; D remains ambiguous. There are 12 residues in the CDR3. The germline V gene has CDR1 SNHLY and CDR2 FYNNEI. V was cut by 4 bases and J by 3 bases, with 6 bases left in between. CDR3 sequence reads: CASSVNKETQYF. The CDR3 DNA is TGTGCCAGCAGTGTGAATAAAGAGACCCAGTACTTC.

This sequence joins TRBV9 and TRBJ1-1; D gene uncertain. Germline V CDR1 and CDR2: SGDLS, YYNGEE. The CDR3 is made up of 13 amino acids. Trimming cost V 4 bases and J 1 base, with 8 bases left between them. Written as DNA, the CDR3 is TGTGCCAGCAGCCCAACTTCGAACACTGAAGCTTTCTTT. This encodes CASSPTSNTEAFF. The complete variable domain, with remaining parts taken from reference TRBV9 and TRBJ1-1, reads DSGVTQTPKHLITATGQRVTLRCSPRSGDLSVYWYQQSLDQGLQFLIQYYNGEERAKGNILERFSAQQFPDLHSELNLSSLELGDSALYFCASSPTSNTEAFFGQGTRLTVV.

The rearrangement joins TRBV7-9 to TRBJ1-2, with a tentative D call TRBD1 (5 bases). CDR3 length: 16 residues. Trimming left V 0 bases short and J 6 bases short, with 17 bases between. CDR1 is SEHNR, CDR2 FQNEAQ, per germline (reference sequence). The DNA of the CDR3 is TGTGCCAGCAGCTTAGCCACTACTATCAGGGTTCATGGCTACACCTTC. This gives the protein CASSLATTIRVHGYTF.

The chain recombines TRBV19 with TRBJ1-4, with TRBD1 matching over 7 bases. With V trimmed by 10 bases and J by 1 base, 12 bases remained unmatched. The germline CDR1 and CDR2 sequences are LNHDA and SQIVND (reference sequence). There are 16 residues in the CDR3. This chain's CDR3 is CATTTGRRGTNEKLFF. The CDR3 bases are TGTGCCACTACGACAGGGCGAAGGGGAACTAATGAAAAACTGTTTTTT.

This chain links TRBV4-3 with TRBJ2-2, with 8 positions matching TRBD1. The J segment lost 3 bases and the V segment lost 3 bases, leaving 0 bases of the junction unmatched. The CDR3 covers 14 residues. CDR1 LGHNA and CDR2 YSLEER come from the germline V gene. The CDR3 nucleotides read TGCGCCAGCAGCCAGGACAGGGACACCGGGGAGCTGTTTTTT. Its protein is CASSQDRDTGELFF.

CDR3 coding DNA: TGTGCGTGGGACGGTTACAATGAGCAGTTCTTC. This gives the protein CAWDGYNEQFF. The V and J genes are TRBV30 and TRBJ2-1, with D possibly called TRBD1 or TRBD2 (5 bases each). The CDR3 consists of 11 residues. The germline gives CDR1 GTSNPN, CDR2 SVGIG (reference sequence). Complete variable domain (other parts from reference TRBV30 and TRBJ2-1): SQTIHQWPATLVQPVGSPLSLECTVEGTSNPNLYWYRQAAGRGLQLLFYSVGIGQISSEVPQNLSASRPQDRQFILSSKKLLLSDSGFYLCAWDGYNEQFFGPGTRLTVL.

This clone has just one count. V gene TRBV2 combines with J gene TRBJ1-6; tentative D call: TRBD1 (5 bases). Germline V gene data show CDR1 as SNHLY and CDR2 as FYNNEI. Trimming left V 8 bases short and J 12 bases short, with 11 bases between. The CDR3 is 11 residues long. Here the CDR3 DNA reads TGTGCCAGCGCCGGGGGAAGACCCCTCCACTTT. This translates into CASAGGRPLHF.

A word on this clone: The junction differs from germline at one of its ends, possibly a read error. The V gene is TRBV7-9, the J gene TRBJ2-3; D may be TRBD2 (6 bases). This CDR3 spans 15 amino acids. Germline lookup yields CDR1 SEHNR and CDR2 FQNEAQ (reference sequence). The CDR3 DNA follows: TGTGCCGGCAGCCTTAGCGGAACCTACACAGATACGCAGTATTTT. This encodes CAGSLSGTYTDTQYF.

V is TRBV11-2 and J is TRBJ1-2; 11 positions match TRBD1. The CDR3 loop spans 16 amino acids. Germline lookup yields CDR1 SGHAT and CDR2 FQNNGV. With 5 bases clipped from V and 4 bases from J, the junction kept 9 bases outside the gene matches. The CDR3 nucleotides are TGTGCCAGCAGCCAAGGACAGGGGGCGCGGGGCTATGGCTACACCTTC. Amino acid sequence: CASSQGQGARGYGYTF. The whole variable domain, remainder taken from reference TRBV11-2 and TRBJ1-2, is EAGVAQSPRYKIIEKRQSVAFWCNPISGHATLYWYQQILGQGPKLLIQFQNNGVVDDSQLPKDRFSAERLKGVDSTLKIQPAKLEDSAVYLCASSQGQGARGYGYTFGSGTRLTVV.